This TCR beta chain stems from a study of neoadjuvant anti-PD-1 for oral cavity cancer. Across the whole study: Patients mostly received three to four biweekly nivolumab doses at 3 mg/kg before surgery.

Data came from immunoSEQ multiplex PCR; TCRdb stores just in-frame clones and leaves some out. The sample gives about 6,800 clones, around 70% of which show up once; 2.5% to 3% is in the top ten. The CDR3 contains 13 residues. Per the germline V gene, CDR1 is SNHLY and CDR2 is FYNNEI. Germline trimming cut 7 bases from V and 5 bases from J; bases unmatched to any gene: 4. The sequence was collected from a person between 40 and 85 years old with oral cavity squamous cell carcinoma. This sample comprised PBMCs, obtained before nivolumab (anti-PD-1) treatment. This sequence joins TRBV2 and TRBJ1-5; 8 bases match TRBD1. The chain's CDR3 is CASTGQAYQPQHF. The CDR3 coding sequence is TGTGCCAGCACGGGACAGGCGTATCAGCCCCAGCATTTT.